The next 4 T cell receptor beta chains were all read from a single sample in a study of shared clonotypes between healthy human individuals. The protocol was immunoSEQ multiplex PCR, while the TCRdb copy is restricted to in-frame clones and leaves out a portion. The profile covers some 1.5 million clones, with 95% to 99% appearing a single time and less than 0.55% taken by the ten largest. The sequencing sample was made of naive CD4+ T cells sorted from blood. Sample subset: CD45RA+ positively selected. These receptors were collected from a man aged 30 to 45 in good health.

The chain employs TRBV9 and TRBJ2-2, with 8 bases lining up with TRBD2. From germline, CDR1 is SGDLS and CDR2 YYNGEE. The V segment lost 4 bases and the J segment 5 bases; nucleotides outside the gene matches: 7. This CDR3 has 15 amino acids. In DNA form, the CDR3 reads TGTGCCAGCAGCTCCTCAGCGGGAGAAACCGGGGAGCTGTTTTTT. Protein: CASSSSAGETGELFF.

About this clone itself: Distinct nucleotide sequences in the sample also encode this CDR3. The chain links TRBV5-1 to TRBJ2-7, with 7 nucleotides matching TRBD1. The CDR3 runs 15 residues. V lost 2 bases and J lost 1; bases outside the gene matches: 6. CDR1 and CDR2 (germline): SGHRS, YFSETQ. The chain's CDR3 is CASSFGTGVSYEQYF. CDR3 coding DNA: TGCGCCAGCAGCTTCGGAACAGGGGTATCCTACGAGCAGTACTTC.

The chain employs TRBV4-2 and TRBJ2-1; D is perhaps TRBD1 or TRBD2 (6 bases each). V was clipped by 1 base and J by 6 bases, with 22 bases between them. The CDR3 has 18 residues. Germline CDR1 LGHNA, CDR2 YNFKEQ. The CDR3 is CASSQAHFPGASRNEQFF. In DNA form, the CDR3 reads TGTGCCAGCAGCCAAGCCCACTTCCCGGGGGCCTCCCGCAATGAGCAGTTCTTC.

About this clone: The same CDR3 is also encoded by other DNA sequences in this sample. The chain couples TRBV28 to TRBJ2-7, with D uncertain. The germline V gene encodes CDR1 MDHEN and CDR2 SYDVKM. The CDR3 length is 12 residues. V was shortened by 1 base and J by 4 bases, with 5 bases between the two germline ends. The CDR3 bases are TGTGCCAGCAGTTTATATCGGTACGAGCAGTACTTC. Translated: CASSLYRYEQYF.